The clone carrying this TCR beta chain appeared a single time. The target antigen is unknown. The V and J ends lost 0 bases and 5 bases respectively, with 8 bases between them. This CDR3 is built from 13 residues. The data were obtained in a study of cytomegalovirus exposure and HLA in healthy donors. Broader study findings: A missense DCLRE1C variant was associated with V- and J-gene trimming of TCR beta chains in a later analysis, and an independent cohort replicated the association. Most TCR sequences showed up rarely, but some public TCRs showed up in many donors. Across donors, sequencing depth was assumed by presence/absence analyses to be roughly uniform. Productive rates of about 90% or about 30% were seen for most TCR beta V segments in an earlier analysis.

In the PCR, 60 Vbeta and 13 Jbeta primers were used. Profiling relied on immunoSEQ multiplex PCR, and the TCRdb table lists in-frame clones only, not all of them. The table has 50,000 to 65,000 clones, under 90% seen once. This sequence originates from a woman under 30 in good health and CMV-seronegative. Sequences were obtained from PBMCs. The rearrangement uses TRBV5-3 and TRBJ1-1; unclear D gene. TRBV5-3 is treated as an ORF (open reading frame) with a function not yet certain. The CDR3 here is CARSLGAWTEAFF. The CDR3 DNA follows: TGTGCCAGAAGCTTGGGGGCTTGGACTGAAGCTTTCTTT.